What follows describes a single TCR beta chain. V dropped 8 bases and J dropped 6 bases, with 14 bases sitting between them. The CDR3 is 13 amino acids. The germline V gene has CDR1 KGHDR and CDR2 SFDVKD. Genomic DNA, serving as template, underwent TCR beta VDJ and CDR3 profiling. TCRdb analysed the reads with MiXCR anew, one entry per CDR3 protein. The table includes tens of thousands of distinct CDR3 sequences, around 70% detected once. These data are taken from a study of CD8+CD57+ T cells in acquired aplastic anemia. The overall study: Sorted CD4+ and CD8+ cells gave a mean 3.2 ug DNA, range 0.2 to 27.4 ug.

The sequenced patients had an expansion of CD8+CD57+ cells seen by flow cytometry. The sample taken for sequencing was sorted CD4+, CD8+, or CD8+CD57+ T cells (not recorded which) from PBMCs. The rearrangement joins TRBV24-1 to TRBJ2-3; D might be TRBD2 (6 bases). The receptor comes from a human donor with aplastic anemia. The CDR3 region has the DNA TGTGCCACCAAGCGGGCAGGGACGGATACGCAGTATTTT. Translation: CATKRAGTDTQYF.